What follows describes a single T cell receptor beta chain. Its target is not known. These data originate in a study of somatic mutations in cytotoxic T cells in rheumatoid arthritis. Study context: Some V beta antibody-stained T-cell populations were flow-sorted at nearly 100% purity, including V beta1+ cells sequenced for TCRB. General study results and limits: Age was associated with higher CD8+ clonality in rheumatoid arthritis patients, not in healthy controls.

Among the healthy controls, all of them blood donors, the median age was roughly 54 years (range roughly 20-75) and around 60% were female. The method was immunoSEQ multiplex PCR; TCRdb's version includes in-frame clones alone and lacks a portion of them. The profile shows 15,000 to 25,000 clones, approximately 80% of them singletons. Sequencing used CD8+ T cells sorted from blood. This clonotype was obtained from a woman aged 45-59 years in good health.

CDR3 DNA: TGTGCCAGCAGCCAACTCAAACGAGGAGGTGAAGCTTTCTTT. Its translation is CASSQLKRGGEAFF. V and J are TRBV4-2 and TRBJ1-1; D is unresolved. The CDR3 covers 14 residues. Trimming took off 2 bases at V and 7 bases at J, with 14 bases between the two ends. Germline CDR1 is LGHNA and CDR2 is YNFKEQ.